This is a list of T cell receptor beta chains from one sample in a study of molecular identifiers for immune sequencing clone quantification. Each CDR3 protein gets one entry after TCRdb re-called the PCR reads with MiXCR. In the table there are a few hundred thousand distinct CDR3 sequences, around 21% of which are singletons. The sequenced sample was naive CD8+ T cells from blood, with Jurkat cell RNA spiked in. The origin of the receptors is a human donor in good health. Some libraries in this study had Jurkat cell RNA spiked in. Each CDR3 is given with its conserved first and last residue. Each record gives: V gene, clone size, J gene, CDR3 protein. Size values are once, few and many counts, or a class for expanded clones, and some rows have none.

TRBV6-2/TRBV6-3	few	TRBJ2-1	CASSYSREAYNEQFF
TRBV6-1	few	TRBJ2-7	CASSVSDRGSYEQYF
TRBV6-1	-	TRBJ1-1	CASSGLQGGETFF
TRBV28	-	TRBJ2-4	CASSFRGLDKNVQYF
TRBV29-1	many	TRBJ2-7	CSVEGGGGISDYEQYF
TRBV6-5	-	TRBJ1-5	CASSYTPNQPQHF
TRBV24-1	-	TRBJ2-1	CATSDLLGSNEQFF
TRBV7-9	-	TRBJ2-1	CASGSGTSGYYNEQFF
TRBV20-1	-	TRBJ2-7	CSALPVQGKARGGNYEQYF
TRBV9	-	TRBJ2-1	CASSRRVREGRSSYNEQFF
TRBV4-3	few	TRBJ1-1	CASSQERGLNTEAFF
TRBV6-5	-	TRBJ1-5	CASSYPGGPQHF
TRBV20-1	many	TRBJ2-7	CSAKVSGTAYEQYF
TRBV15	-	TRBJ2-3	CATSAALEVGTDTQYF
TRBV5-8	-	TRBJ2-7	CASSWTTSGGFEQYF
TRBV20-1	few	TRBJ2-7	CSARDTGGMYEQYF
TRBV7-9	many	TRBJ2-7	CASSHDSLHPDEQYF
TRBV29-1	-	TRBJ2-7	CGVAQGLTYEQYF
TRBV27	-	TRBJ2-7	CASSLRSNYEQYF
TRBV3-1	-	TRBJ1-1	CASSQVQTSTEAFF
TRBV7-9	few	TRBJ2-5	CASSLDRGYWGTQYF
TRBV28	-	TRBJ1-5	CASSLNGSPYQPQHF
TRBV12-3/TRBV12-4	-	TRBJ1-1	CASSLVLQGWAFF
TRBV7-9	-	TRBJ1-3	CASSPPGTGSGNTIYF
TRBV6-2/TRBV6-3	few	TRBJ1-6	CASSFGRITYNSPLHF
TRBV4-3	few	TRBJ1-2	CASSPEFTMDRHYGYTF
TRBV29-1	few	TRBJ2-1	CSAWGASGTSGNEQFF
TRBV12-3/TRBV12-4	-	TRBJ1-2	CASSLETGYYGYTF
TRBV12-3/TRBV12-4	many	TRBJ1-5	CASSPTFVGYGRGRGDQPQHF